The 9 T cell receptor beta chains given below trace back to one sample, sequenced in a study of cytomegalovirus exposure and HLA in healthy donors. The PCR used 60 Vbeta and 13 Jbeta primers. TCRdb's copy holds only in-frame clones and misses some; the assay was immunoSEQ multiplex PCR. Among about 150,000 clones listed, 80% were seen once. Material: PBMCs. These receptor sequences come from a man aged 25 to 40 in good health and CMV-seropositive.

This chain joins TRBV7-8 and TRBJ2-5; D possibly corresponds to TRBD1 (6 bases). V was clipped by 3 bases and J by 4 bases, with 12 bases between them. Looked up from germline, CDR1 is SGHVS and CDR2 is FQNEAQ. The CDR3 covers 14 residues. The CDR3 protein is CASSFTGYGETQYF. The CDR3 DNA follows: TGTGCCAGCAGCTTCACAGGGTATGGAGAGACCCAGTACTTC.

The chain has TRBV10-2 and TRBJ2-1, with no clear D. This CDR3 spans 11 amino acids. V lost 6 bases and J lost 8, with 8 bases in between. The V gene's germline CDR1 is WSHSY and CDR2 SAAADI. Here the CDR3 reads CASRADYEQFF. DNA of the CDR3: TGCGCCAGCAGGGCTGATTATGAGCAGTTCTTC.

V is TRBV6-1 and J is TRBJ2-7, with a tentative D call TRBD2 (7 bases). Germline-derived CDR1 and CDR2 are MNHNS and SASEGT. The CDR3 has 16 amino acids. V lost 2 bases and J 5 bases, leaving 19 bases between the germline ends. CDR3 sequence (DNA): TGTGCCAGCAGTGAACAGTATTCGGGGGGCGGCCACGAGCAGTACTTC. This translates into CASSEQYSGGGHEQYF.

This clone was seen once. This chain joins TRBV5-4 and TRBJ1-6, with TRBD1 identical over 7 bases. The CDR3 contains 14 residues. V shed 6 bases, J shed 7 bases, and the junction held 7 bases outside the gene matches. The germline CDR1 and CDR2 sequences are SGHNT and YYREEE (reference sequence). The CDR3: CASTQTGTNSPLHF. For the CDR3, the DNA is TGTGCCAGCACCCAGACAGGGACCAATTCACCCCTCCACTTT.

The chain has TRBV7-9 and TRBJ2-7; 10 bases line up with TRBD2. The germline gives CDR1 SEHNR, CDR2 FQNEAQ (reference sequence). With 4 bases clipped from V and 4 bases from J, the junction kept 7 bases outside the gene matches. The CDR3 loop spans 15 amino acids. DNA for the CDR3: TGTGCCAGCAGCTCTGGACTAGCGGTTTATTACGAGCAGTACTTC. It specifies CASSSGLAVYYEQYF.

The chain couples TRBV19 to TRBJ2-6; TRBD1 matches at 9 bases. Germline loops: CDR1 LNHDA, CDR2 SQIVND (reference sequence). This CDR3 is 18 amino acids long. The V segment lost 6 bases and the J segment 4 bases; nucleotides outside the gene matches: 13. The CDR3 DNA sequence: TGTGCCAGTAGCCAATGGTCCGGGACAGGGTCGGGGGCCAACGTCCTGACTTTC. The encoded protein is CASSQWSGTGSGANVLTF.

This clone was detected only once. This chain's CDR3 is CATSRDRREINYGYTF. The CDR3 DNA is TGTGCCACCAGCAGAGATCGGCGGGAGATTAACTATGGCTACACCTTC. J is TRBJ1-2 and V is TRBV15, with D hard to call. The CDR3 is 16 residues long. Deletions cut 0 bases from V and 1 base from J, with 12 bases between. In germline, CDR1 is LNHNV, CDR2 YYDKDF (reference sequence). Looking up the rest from reference TRBV15 and TRBJ1-2 gives the full variable domain: DAMVIQNPRYQVTQFGKPVTLSCSQTLNHNVMYWYQQKSSQAPKLLFHYYDKDFNNEADTPDNFQSRRPNTSFCFLDIRSPGLGDTAMYLCATSRDRREINYGYTFGSGTRLTVV.

The J gene is TRBJ2-2, the V gene TRBV5-8; D unresolved. V was trimmed by 1 base and J by 1 base, leaving 5 bases between them. The CDR3 consists of 14 residues. The germline CDR1 and CDR2 sequences are SGHTS and YDEGEE. The CDR3 reads CASSLYLNTGELFF. CDR3 sequence (DNA): TGTGCCAGCAGCTTGTATTTGAACACCGGGGAGCTGTTTTTT.

This chain joins TRBV7-3 and TRBJ1-1, with 10 nucleotides matching TRBD1. V lost 5 bases, J lost 3 bases, and 6 bases stayed unmatched. Looked up from germline, CDR1 is SGHTA and CDR2 is FQGTGA. This CDR3 is built from 15 residues. CDR3 DNA: TGTGCCAGCAGCCCCAGACAGGGGGCGGACACTGAAGCTTTCTTT. Protein: CASSPRQGADTEAFF.